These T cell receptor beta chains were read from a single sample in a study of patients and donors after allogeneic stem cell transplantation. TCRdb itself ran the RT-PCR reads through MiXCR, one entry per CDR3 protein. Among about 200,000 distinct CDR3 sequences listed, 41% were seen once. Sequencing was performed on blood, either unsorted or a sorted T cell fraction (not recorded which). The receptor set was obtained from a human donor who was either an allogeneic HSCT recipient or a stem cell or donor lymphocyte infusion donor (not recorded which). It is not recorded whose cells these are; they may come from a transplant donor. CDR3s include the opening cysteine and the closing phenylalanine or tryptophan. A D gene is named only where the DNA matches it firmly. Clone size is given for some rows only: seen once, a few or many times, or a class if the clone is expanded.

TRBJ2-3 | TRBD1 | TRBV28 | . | TGTGCCAGCAGTTTAGGGGGACAGGGGACAGATACGCAGTATTTT | CASSLGGQGTDTQYF
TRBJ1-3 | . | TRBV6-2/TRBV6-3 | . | TGTGCCAGCGGCGCCCGGAAGGGCTCTGGAAACACCATATATTTT | CASGARKGSGNTIYF
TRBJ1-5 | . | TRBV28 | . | TGTGCCAGCAGTCCCCCCTACTTAAGCAATCAGCCCCAGCATTTT | CASSPPYLSNQPQHF
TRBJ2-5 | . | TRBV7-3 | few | TGTGCCAGCAGCTTAATAGCAGGGGAAGAGACCCAGTACTTC | CASSLIAGEETQYF
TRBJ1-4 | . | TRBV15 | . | TGTGCCACCTTGGCCGGAGGGACGGATGAAAAACTGTTTTTT | CATLAGGTDEKLFF
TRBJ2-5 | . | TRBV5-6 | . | TGTGCCAGCAGCCACCCAGGGACCCAGTACTTC | CASSHPGTQYF
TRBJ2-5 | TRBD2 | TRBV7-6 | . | TGTGCCAGCAGCTTAGATGGGGGAGGGGAGACCCAGTACTTC | CASSLDGGGETQYF
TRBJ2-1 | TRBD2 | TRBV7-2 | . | TGTGCCAGCAGTCAAACCGGGACTAGCGGGAGAGGGGAGCAGTTCTTC | CASSQTGTSGRGEQFF
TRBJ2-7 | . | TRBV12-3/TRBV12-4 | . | TGTGCCAGCAGTTTAAGAGATGGCGTAGCGTTTGACGAGCAGTACTTC | CASSLRDGVAFDEQYF
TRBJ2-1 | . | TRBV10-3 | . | TGTGCCATCAGCTGGGGGCCCGGGAATGAGCAGTTCTTC | CAISWGPGNEQFF
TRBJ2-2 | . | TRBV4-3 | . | TGCGCCAGCAGCCAAGAAGGTCCCCCCCTAGCAGGGGGGGAGCTGTTTTTT | CASSQEGPPLAGGELFF
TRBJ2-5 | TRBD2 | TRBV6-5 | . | TGTGCCAGCTGCCGGGCCGTACTAGCGGGAACACAAGAGACCCAGTACTTC | CASCRAVLAGTQETQYF
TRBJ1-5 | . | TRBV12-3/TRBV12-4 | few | TGTGCCAGCAGTTTTGTAGGTATTAACCAGCCCCAGCATTTT | CASSFVGINQPQHF
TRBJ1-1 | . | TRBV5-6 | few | TGTGCCAGCAGCTTGTGGAGGGTCCGAGGGCCTTCCTTT | CASSLWRVRGPSF
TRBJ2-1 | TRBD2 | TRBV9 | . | TGTGCCAGCAGCGTAGATCGACTAGCGGGGGGTGAGCAGTTCTTC | CASSVDRLAGGEQFF
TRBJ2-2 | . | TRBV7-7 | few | TGTGCCAGCAGCTTGGGGCGAAACACCGGGGAGCTGTTTTTT | CASSLGRNTGELFF
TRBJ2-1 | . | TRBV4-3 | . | TGCGCCAGCAGCCCCAGGGGTGTACGTGAGCAGTTCTTC | CASSPRGVREQFF
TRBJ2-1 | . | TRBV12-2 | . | TGTGCAAGTCGCTTAGAGTCGGGCAGCAATGAGCAGTTCTTC | CASRLESGSNEQFF
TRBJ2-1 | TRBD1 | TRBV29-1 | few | TGCAGCGTTGACACAGGGGTTTACAATGAGCAGTTCTTC | CSVDTGVYNEQFF
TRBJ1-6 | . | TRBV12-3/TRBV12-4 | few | TGTGCCAGCACCCCTTCGGGTGGGAATTCACCCCTCCACTTT | CASTPSGGNSPLHF
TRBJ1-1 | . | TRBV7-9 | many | TGTGCCAGCAGTTCTCATTTTACCACTGAAGCTTTCTTT | CASSSHFTTEAFF
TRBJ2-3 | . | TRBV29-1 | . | TGCAGCGTTCCGAGGGCCTCGGGGAAGGCAGATACGCAGTATTTT | CSVPRASGKADTQYF
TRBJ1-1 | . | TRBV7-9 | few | TGTGCCAGCATTTTAAACAGCGTCGTCTTAAATGAAGCTTTCTTT | CASILNSVVLNEAFF
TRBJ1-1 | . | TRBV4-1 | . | TGCGCCAGCAGCGCAGTCATAACCGGGATGAAAGCTTTCTTT | CASSAVITGMKAFF
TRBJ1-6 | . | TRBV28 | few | TGTGCCAGCACCTCTTTTGGAGTTTATAATTCACCCCTCCACTTT | CASTSFGVYNSPLHF
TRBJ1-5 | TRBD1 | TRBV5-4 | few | TGTGCCAGCAGCCGACAGGGACAGCCCCAGCATTTT | CASSRQGQPQHF
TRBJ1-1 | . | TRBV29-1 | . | TGCAGCGTCCCAGGGGTCCACACTGAAGCTTTCTTT | CSVPGVHTEAFF
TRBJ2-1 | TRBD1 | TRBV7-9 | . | TGTGCCAGCAGAATATCCGGGACAGCCTTATACAATGAGCAGTTCTTC | CASRISGTALYNEQFF
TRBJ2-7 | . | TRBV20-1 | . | TGCAGTGCCACAGGTGGAGTGGGGAAGTACGAGCAGTACTTC | CSATGGVGKYEQYF
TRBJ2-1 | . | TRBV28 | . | TGTGCCCCGCTGGGTGGGCCAACCTACAATGAGCAGTTCTTC | CAPLGGPTYNEQFF
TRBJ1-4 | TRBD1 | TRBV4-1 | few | TGCGCCAGCAGCCAAGCAGGGGGGGACGAAAAACTGTTTTTT | CASSQAGGDEKLFF
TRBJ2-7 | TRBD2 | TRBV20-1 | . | TGCAGTGCTAGGGATAGCGGGAGAGGCGACGAGCAGTACTTC | CSARDSGRGDEQYF
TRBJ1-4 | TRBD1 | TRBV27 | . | TGTGCCAGCAGTCCTTACCTGGGACAGCGTAATGAAAAACTGTTTTTT | CASSPYLGQRNEKLFF
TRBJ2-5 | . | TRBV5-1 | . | TGCGCCAGCAGCTTGATAACGCTGAGCCAAGAGACCCAGTACTTC | CASSLITLSQETQYF
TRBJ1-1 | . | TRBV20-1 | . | TGCAGTGCCCAAGTAGGGGCGGTCGGAGACACTGAAGCTTTCTTT | CSAQVGAVGDTEAFF
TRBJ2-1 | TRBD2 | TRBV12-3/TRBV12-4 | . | TGTGCCAGCAGGGGGACTAGGGGGTCGAACTACAATGAGCAGTTCTTC | CASRGTRGSNYNEQFF
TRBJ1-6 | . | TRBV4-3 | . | TGCGCCAGCAGCCAAGTTCACGCTCCTAATTCACCCCTCCACTTT | CASSQVHAPNSPLHF
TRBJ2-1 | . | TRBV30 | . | TGTGCCTGGACGGCCAGCTCCTACAATGAGCAGTTCTTC | CAWTASSYNEQFF